This TCR beta chain comes out of a study of blood T cell repertoires in COVID-19 (dated by TCRdb to the early 2020s). In terms of the full investigation: The collaborator samples originated in the United States, Italy and Spain and spanned the acute and convalescent phases of COVID-19. The material from the prospective study consisted of cDNA or gDNA derived from T cells, B-cell-depleted T cells, or PBMCs. Subjects who had been exposed to COVID-19, were actively infected with it, or had recovered from it provided the deeply sampled blood TCRbeta repertoires that made up the dataset. A freely available public database, intended as a resource for researchers studying the immune response to SARS-CoV-2, is where the repertoires were released. The samples were drawn from two sources: the first 160 participants of the ongoing ImmuneRACE study, and 950 to 1,500 subjects contributed by 6 global collaborators. Sample metadata almost always included a de-identified subject ID, COVID-19 status, age in years and sex. Where HLA class I and class II types were available, the types were taken from metadata supplied by the sample provider, not from assay-based typing. Points the paper makes about the study in general: How much clinical and demographic metadata was included differed by source and by participant, and the metadata was provided uncurated.

Participants in the prospective study were enrolled through a virtual design, were aged about 18 to 100 years, and lived in under 25 United States geographic areas. Cohort assignment in the prospective study relied on participant-reported clinical history from a screening survey and a study questionnaire. Mobile phlebotomists in the prospective study collected whole blood, serum and a nasopharyngeal or oropharyngeal swab from every participant. Over a roughly 2-month period, participants in the prospective study had the option of providing additional blood draws and questionnaires. Before DNA extraction, blood samples from the prospective study were shipped at room temperature or frozen. CDR1 and CDR2 are read off the germline V gene (reference sequence) as SEHNR and FQNEAQ. Clipping removes 5 bases from V and 4 bases from J, with 12 as the unmatched junction base count. CDR3 length: 16 amino acids, cysteine to phenylalanine. The only DNA kept is the CDR3, 48 bases in frame from the first base.

A note on this clone: It has no known antigen specificity. No per-base quality is available; no much larger clone lies one base away.

TCRbeta CDR3 regions were amplified from genomic DNA using the immunoSEQ Assay, a bias-controlled multiplex PCR. The paper's processing steps were these. Within the assay, amplification of reference gene primers was used to estimate how many nucleated cells each sample contained. Sequence reads were collapsed and filtered to measure the absolute abundance of every unique TCRbeta CDR3 rearrangement. Productive Simpson clonality was computed per sample as the square root of Simpson's diversity index over productive rearrangements. As stored in TCRdb, this immuneACCESS dataset retains in-frame rearrangements with V and J assigned. A fraction of the clones does not appear; measured against another copy, unresolved V genes explain less than half of the discrepancy, and the remainder lacks a known reason. D and trimming were read from the DNA, whereas the V and J calls and clone size are those reported in that table. This sample lists fewer than 250,000 clones; 87% were detected once. Clones ranked in the top ten supply just over 2.5% of the sample.

The rearrangement combines TRBV7-9 with TRBJ2-7; a stretch of 9 junction bases matches TRBD1. Material: PBMCs or T cells enriched from blood (not recorded which). This clonotype was sampled from a woman aged 25 to 39 with acute COVID-19. The sequenced DNA: TGTGCCAGCAGCCCGTTAGTAGGACAGGGGCGTTACGAGCAGTACTTC. It encodes CASSPLVGQGRYEQYF.